The 5 T cell receptor beta chains presented below share a single source sample, sequenced in a study of shared clonotypes between healthy human individuals. Repertoires were generated with immunoSEQ multiplex PCR, while TCRdb's copy carries only in-frame clones and drops some. This table has over a million clones, more than 60% appearing once. Sequencing used memory CD4+ T cells sorted from blood. Subset here: CD45RA-negative fraction. These receptors were taken from a man aged 18 to 35 in good health.

The V call is TRBV28, the J call TRBJ2-7; D is uncertain. CDR3 length: 12 amino acids. Germline assignment: CDR1 MDHEN and CDR2 SYDVKM. Deletions cut 5 bases from V and 4 bases from J, with 9 bases between. The CDR3 DNA is TGTGCCAGCAGTGGACCCCGGTACGAGCAGTACTTC. Its protein is CASSGPRYEQYF.

The rearrangement uses TRBV29-1 and TRBJ1-1; D is unresolved. The CDR3 has 16 amino acids. Trimming shortened V by 1 base and J by 1 base, and 16 bases separated the two germline ends. The germline CDR1 and CDR2 sequences are SQVTM and ANQGSEA. CDR3 region: CSVEASVGVANTEAFF. CDR3 sequence (DNA): TGCAGCGTTGAAGCCTCGGTTGGGGTTGCGAACACTGAAGCTTTCTTT.

To note about this clone: This sequence may be a read error, since a much larger clone differs from it by one base. Other nucleotide sequences from this sample produce the same CDR3. This sequence joins TRBV7-2 and TRBJ1-5, with 8 bases fitting TRBD1. The CDR3 sequence is 14 residues long. Germline assignment: CDR1 SGHTA and CDR2 FQGNSA. After removal of 1 base from V and 4 bases from J, the junction contained 0 bases not matched to a gene. As DNA, the CDR3 is TGTGCCAGCAGCTTAGGGACAGGGAATCAGCCCCAGCATTTT. This sequence encodes CASSLGTGNQPQHF.

Written as DNA, the CDR3 is TGTGCCAGCAGCTCCTATGACAGAGCGTACAATGAGCAGTTCTTC. It yields the protein CASSSYDRAYNEQFF. The gene calls are TRBV7-9 and TRBJ2-1, with a weak D call TRBD1 (5 bases). Trimming removed 4 bases from V and 4 bases from J, with 14 bases in between. Per the germline V gene, CDR1 is SEHNR and CDR2 is FQNEAQ (reference sequence). The CDR3 covers 15 residues.

The chain combines TRBV6-6 with TRBJ1-1; maybe TRBD1 (5 bases). The V gene lost 6 bases and the J gene lost 1 base, with 9 bases spanning the gap. CDR1 is MNHNY and CDR2 is SVGAGI in the germline V gene (reference sequence). The CDR3 totals 13 residues. The CDR3, as DNA: TGTGCCAGCAGATATAGGGGGAACACTGAAGCTTTCTTT. This encodes CASRYRGNTEAFF.